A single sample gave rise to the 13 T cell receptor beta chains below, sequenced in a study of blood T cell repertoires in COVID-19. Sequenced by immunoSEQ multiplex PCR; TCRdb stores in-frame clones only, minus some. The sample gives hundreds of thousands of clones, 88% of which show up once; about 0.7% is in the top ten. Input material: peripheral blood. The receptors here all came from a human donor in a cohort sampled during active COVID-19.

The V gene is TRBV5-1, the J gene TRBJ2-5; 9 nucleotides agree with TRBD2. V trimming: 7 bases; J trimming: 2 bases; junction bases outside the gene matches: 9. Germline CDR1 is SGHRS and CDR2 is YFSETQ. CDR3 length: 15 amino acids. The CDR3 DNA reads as TGCGCCAGCCGATCCCTTAGCGGGAGTCAAGAGACCCAGTACTTC. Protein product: CASRSLSGSQETQYF.

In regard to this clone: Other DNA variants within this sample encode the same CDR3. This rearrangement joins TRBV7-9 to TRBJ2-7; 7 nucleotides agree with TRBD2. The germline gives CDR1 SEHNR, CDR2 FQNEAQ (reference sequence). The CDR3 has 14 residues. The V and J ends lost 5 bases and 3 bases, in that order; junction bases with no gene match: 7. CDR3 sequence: CASSLSGRGYEQYF. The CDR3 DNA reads TGTGCCAGCAGCCTTAGCGGGCGGGGCTACGAGCAGTACTTC.

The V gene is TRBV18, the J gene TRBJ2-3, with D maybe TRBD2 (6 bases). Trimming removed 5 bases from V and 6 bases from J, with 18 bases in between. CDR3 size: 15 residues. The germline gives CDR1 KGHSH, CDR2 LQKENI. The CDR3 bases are TGTGCCAGCTCAAGTCTAGTGAAGGAGGGGGATACGCAGTATTTT. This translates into CASSSLVKEGDTQYF.

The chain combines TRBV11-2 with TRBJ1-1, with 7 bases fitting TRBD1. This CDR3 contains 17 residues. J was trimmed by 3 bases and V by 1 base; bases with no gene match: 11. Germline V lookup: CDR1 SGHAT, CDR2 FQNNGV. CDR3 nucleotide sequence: TGTGCCAGCAGCTTAGTGTCAGGGGGTCTGAAGTACACTGAAGCTTTCTTT. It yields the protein CASSLVSGGLKYTEAFF. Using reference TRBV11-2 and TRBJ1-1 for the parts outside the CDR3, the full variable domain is EAGVAQSPRYKIIEKRQSVAFWCNPISGHATLYWYQQILGQGPKLLIQFQNNGVVDDSQLPKDRFSAERLKGVDSTLKIQPAKLEDSAVYLCASSLVSGGLKYTEAFFGQGTRLTVV.

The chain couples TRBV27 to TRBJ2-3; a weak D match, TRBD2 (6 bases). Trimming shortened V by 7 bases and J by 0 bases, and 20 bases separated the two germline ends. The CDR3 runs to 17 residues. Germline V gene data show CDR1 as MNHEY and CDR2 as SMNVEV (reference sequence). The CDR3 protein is CASTTTPGLMSTDTQYF. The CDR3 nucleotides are TGTGCCAGCACTACTACGCCGGGACTGATGAGCACAGATACGCAGTATTTT.

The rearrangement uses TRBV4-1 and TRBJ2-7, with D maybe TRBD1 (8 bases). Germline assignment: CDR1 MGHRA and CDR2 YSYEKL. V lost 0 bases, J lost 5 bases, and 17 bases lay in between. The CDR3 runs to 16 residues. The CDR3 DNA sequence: TGCGCCAGCAGCCAAGAGTGGTTAACAGGGGGGGACGAGCAGTACTTC. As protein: CASSQEWLTGGDEQYF.

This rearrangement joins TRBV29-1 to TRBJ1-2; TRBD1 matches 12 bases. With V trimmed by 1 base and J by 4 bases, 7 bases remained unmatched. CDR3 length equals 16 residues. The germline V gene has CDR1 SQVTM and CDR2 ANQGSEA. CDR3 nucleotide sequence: TGCAGCGTTGAAGGTTGGGGACAGGGGGCCACCTATGGCTACACCTTC. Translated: CSVEGWGQGATYGYTF. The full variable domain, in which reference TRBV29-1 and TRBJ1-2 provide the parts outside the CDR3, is SAVISQKPSRDICQRGTSLTIQCQVDSQVTMMFWYRQQPGQSLTLIATANQGSEATYESGFVIDKFPISRPNLTFSTLTVSNMSPEDSSIYLCSVEGWGQGATYGYTFGSGTRLTVV.

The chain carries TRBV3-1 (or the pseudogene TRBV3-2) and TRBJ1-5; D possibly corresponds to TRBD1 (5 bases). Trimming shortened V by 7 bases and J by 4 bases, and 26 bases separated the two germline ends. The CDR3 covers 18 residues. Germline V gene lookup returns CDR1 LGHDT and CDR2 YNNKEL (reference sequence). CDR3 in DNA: TGTGCCAGCACCCCTTGGGCGACAGCTCTTACGGGTAATCAGCCCCAGCATTTT. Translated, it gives CASTPWATALTGNQPQHF.

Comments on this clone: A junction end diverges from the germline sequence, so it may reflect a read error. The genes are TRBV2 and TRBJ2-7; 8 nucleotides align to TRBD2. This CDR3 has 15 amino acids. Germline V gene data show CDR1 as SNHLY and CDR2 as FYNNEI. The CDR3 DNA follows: TGTGCCAGGAGTGGTCGGGTAGCGGGATCCTACGAGCAGTACTTC. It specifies CARSGRVAGSYEQYF.

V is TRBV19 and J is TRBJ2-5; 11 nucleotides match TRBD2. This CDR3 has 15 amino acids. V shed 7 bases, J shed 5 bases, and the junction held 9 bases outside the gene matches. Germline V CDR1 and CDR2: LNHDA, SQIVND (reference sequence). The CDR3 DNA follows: TGTGCCAGTACCACCGGGACTAGCGGTTTGGAGACCCAGTACTTC. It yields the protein CASTTGTSGLETQYF.

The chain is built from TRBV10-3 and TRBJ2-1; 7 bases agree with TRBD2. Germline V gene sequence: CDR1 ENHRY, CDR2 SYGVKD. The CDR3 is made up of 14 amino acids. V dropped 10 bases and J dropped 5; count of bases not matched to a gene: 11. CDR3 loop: CATLGRDRNNEQFF. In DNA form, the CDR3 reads TGTGCCACCCTTGGGAGGGATAGGAACAATGAGCAGTTCTTC.

CDR3 sequence reads: CASSLFQGVDEQYF. CDR3 nucleotide sequence: TGTGCCAGCAGTTTATTCCAGGGTGTGGACGAGCAGTACTTC. The genes are TRBV28 and TRBJ2-7; D is perhaps TRBD1 (5 bases). Trimming shortened V by 1 base and J by 5 bases, and 12 bases separated the two germline ends. The CDR3 loop spans 14 amino acids. CDR1 MDHEN and CDR2 SYDVKM come from the germline V gene.

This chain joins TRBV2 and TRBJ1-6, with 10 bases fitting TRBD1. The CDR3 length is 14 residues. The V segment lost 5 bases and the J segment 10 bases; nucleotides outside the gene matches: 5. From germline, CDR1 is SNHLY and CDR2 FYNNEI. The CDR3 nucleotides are TGTGCCAGCAGTCGGACAGGGGGTAGATCACCCCTCCACTTT. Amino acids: CASSRTGGRSPLHF.